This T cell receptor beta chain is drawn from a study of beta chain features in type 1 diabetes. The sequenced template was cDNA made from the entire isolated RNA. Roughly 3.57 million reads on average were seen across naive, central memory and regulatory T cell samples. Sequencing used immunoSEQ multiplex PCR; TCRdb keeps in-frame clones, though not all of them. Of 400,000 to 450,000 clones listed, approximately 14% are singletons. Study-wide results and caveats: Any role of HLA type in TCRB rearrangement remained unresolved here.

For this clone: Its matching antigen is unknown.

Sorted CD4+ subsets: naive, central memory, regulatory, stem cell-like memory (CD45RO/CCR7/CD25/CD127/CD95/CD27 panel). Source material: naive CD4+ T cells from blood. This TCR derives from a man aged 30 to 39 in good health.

This CDR3 is CSVAQGVVGTEAFF. CDR3 DNA: TGCAGCGTTGCCCAGGGGGTCGTGGGGACTGAAGCTTTCTTT. This rearrangement joins TRBV29-1 to TRBJ1-1; 7 bases agree with TRBD1. V trimming: 4 bases; J trimming: 5 bases; junction bases outside the gene matches: 10. Germline assignment: CDR1 SQVTM and CDR2 ANQGSEA. The CDR3 contains 14 residues.